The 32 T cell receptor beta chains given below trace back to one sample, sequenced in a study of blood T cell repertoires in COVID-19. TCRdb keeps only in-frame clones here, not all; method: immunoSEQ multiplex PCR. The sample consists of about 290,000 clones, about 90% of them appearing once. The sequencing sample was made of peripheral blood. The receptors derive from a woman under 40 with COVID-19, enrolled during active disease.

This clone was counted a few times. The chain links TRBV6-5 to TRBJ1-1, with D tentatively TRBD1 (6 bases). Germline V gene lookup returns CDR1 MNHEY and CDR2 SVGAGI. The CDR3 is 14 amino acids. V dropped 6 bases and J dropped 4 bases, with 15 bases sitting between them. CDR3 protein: CASRGQGLSTEAFF. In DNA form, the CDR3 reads TGTGCCAGCAGGGGGCAGGGGCTTAGCACTGAAGCTTTCTTT.

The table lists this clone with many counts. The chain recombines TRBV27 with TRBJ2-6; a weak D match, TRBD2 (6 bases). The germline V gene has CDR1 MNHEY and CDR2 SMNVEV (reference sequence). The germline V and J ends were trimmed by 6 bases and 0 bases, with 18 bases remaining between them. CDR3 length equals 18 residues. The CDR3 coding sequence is TGTGCCAGCAGATCGCGGTACTTCGGGAGCTCTGGGGCCAACGTCCTGACTTTC. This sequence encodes CASRSRYFGSSGANVLTF. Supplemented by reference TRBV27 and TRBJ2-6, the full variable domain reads EAQVTQNPRYLITVTGKKLTVTCSQNMNHEYMSWYRQDPGLGLRQIYYSMNVEVTDKGDVPEGYKVSRKEKRNFPLILESPSPNQTSLYFCASRSRYFGSSGANVLTFGAGSRLTVL.

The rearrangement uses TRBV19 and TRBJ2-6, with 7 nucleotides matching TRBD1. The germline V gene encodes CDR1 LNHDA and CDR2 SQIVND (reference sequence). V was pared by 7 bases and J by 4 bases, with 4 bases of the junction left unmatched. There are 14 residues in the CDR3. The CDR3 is CASKDRAGANVLTF. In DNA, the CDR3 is TGTGCCAGTAAAGACAGGGCCGGGGCCAACGTCCTGACTTTC.

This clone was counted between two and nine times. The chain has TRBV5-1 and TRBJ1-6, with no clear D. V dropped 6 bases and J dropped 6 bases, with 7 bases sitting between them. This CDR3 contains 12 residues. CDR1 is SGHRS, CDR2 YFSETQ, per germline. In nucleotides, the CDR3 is TGCGCCAGCAACAACCTTAATTCACCCCTCCACTTT. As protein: CASNNLNSPLHF.

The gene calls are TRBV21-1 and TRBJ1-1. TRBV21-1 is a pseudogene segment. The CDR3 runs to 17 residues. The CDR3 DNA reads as TGTGCCAGCACCCCCGCGGGGCCCAATACCTTGAACACTGAAGCTTTCTTT. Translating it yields CASTPAGPNTLNTEAFF.

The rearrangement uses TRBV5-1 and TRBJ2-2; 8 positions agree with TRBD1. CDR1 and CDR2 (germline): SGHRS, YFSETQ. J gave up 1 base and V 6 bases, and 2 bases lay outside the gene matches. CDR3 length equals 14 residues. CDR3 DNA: TGCGCCAGCAAGGGGACAGGGAACACCGGGGAGCTGTTTTTT. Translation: CASKGTGNTGELFF.

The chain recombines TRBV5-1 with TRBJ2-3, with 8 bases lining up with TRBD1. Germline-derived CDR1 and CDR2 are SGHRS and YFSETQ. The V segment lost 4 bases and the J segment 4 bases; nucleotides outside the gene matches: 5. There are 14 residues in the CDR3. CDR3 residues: CASSQDRAADTQYF. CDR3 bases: TGCGCCAGCAGCCAGGACAGGGCCGCAGATACGCAGTATTTT.

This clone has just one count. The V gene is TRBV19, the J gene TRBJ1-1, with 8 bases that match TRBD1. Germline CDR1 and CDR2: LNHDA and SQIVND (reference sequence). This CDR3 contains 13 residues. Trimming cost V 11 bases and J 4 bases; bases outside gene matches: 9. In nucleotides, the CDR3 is TGTGCCGGCGCGACAGGGGCAGGCACTGAAGCTTTCTTT. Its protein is CAGATGAGTEAFF.

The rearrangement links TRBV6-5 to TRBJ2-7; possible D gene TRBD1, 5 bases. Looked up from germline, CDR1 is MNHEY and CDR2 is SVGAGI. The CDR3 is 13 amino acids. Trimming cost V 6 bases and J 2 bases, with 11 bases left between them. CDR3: CASRLGETYEQYF. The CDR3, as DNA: TGTGCCAGCAGGCTAGGGGAAACCTACGAGCAGTACTTC.

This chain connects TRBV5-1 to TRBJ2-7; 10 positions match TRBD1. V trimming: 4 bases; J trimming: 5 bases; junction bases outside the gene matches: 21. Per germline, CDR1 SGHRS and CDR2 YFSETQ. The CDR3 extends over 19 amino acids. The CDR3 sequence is CASSPVTTPLGQGYDEQYF. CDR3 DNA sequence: TGCGCCAGCAGCCCGGTCACCACCCCGCTGGGACAGGGGTACGACGAGCAGTACTTC.

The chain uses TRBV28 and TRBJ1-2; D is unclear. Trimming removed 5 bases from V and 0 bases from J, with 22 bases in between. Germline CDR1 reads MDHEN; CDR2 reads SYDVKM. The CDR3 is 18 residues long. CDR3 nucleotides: TGTGCCAGCAGTCCCCGCGACCCAATCGACATCACTAACTATGGCTACACCTTC. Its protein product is CASSPRDPIDITNYGYTF.

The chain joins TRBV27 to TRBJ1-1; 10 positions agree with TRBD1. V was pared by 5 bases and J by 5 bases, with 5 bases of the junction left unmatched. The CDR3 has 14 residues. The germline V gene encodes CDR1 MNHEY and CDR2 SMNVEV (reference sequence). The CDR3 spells CASSARDRGTEAFF. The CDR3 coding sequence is TGTGCCAGCAGTGCCCGGGACAGGGGAACTGAAGCTTTCTTT.

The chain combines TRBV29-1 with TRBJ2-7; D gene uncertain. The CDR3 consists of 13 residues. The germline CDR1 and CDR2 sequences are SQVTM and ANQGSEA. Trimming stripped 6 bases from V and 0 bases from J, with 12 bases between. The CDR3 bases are TGCAGCGTGTTGCTAGAGAGCTCCTACGAGCAGTACTTC. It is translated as CSVLLESSYEQYF.

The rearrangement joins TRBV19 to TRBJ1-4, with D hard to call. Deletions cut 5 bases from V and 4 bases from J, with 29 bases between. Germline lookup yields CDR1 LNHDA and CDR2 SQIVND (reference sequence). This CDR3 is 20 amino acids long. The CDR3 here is CASSPGLGGPPSLGNEKLFF. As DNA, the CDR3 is TGTGCCAGTAGTCCTGGTCTAGGAGGTCCCCCCTCCCTTGGTAATGAAAAACTGTTTTTT.

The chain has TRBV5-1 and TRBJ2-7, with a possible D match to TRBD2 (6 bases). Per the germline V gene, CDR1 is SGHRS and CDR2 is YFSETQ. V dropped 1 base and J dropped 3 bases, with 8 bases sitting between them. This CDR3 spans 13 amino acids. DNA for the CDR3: TGCGCCAGCAGCTTGATGGAGGGCTACGAGCAGTACTTC. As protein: CASSLMEGYEQYF.

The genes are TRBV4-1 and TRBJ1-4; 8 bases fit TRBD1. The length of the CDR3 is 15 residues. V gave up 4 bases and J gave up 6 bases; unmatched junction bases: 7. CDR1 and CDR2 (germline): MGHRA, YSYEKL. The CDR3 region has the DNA TGCGCCAGCAGCCGACCGGACAGGGATTATGAAAAACTGTTTTTT. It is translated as CASSRPDRDYEKLFF.

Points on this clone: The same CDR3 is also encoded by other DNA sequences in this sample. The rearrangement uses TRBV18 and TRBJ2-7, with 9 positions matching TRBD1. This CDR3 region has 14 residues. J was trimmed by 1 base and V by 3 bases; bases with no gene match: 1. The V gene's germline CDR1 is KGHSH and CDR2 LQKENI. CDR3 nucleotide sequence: TGTGCCAGCTCACCGGGACAGGGATCCTACGAGCAGTACTTC. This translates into CASSPGQGSYEQYF.

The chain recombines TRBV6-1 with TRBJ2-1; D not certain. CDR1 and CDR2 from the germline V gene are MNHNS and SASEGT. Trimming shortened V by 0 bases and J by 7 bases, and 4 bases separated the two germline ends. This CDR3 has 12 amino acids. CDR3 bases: TGTGCCAGCAGTGAAGCCCCGAATGAGCAGTTCTTC. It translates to CASSEAPNEQFF.

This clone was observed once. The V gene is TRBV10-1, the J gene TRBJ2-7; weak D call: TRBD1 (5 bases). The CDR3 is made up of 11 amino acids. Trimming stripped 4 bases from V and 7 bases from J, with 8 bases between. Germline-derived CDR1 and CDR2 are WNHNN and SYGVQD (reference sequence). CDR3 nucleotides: TGCGCCAGCAGTGGGGGCCTAGAGCAGTACTTC. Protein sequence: CASSGGLEQYF.

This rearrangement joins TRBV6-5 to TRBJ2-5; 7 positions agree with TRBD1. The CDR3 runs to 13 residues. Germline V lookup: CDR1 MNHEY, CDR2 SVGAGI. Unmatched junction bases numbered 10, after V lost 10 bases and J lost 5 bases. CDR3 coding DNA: TGTGCCACAGGGGGTCGGGGTACGGAGACCCAGTACTTC. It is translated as CATGGRGTETQYF.

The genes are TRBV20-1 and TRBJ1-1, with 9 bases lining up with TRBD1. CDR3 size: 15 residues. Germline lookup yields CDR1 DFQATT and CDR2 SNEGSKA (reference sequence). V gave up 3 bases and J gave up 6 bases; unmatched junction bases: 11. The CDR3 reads CSASPHSTGGAEAFF. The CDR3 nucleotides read TGCAGTGCTAGTCCCCACTCGACAGGGGGGGCTGAAGCTTTCTTT.

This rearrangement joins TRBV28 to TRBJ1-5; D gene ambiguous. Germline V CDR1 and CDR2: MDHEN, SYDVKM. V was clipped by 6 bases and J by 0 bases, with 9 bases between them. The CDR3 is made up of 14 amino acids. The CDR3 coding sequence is TGTGCCAGCAGCCTTCAGGTTAGCAATCAGCCCCAGCATTTT. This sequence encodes CASSLQVSNQPQHF.

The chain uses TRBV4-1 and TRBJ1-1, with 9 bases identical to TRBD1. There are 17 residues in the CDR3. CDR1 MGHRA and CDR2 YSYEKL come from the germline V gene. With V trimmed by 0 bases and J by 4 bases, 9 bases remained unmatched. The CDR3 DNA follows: TGCGCCAGCAGCCAAGATGACAGGGGGGAGAGTAGCACTGAAGCTTTCTTT. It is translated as CASSQDDRGESSTEAFF.

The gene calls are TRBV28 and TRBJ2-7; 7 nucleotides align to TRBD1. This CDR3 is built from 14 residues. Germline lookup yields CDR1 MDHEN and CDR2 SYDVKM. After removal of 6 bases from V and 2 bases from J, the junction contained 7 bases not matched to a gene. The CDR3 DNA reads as TGTGCCAGCAGGCTACAGGGGATACCCTACGAGCAGTACTTC. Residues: CASRLQGIPYEQYF.

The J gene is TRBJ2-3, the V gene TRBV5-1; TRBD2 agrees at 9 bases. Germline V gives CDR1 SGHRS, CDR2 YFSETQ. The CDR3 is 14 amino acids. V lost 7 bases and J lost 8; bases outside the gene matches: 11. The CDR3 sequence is CASRSGTSRSTQYF. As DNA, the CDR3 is TGCGCCAGCCGATCCGGGACTAGCCGGAGTACGCAGTATTTT.

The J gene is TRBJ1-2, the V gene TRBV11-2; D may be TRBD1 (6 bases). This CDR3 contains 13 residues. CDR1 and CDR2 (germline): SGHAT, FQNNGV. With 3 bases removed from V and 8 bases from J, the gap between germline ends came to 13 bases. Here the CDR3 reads CASSFSGTPGYTF. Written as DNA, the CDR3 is TGTGCCAGCAGCTTTTCCGGGACACCAGGCTACACCTTC.

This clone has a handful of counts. The CDR3 DNA reads as TGTGCCAGCAGGGGGCCCAGAACTCCCGAGCAGTACTTC. Translation: CASRGPRTPEQYF. The chain has TRBV12-3 or TRBV12-4 and TRBJ2-7; D is possibly TRBD1 (5 bases). CDR3 length: 13 residues. The V end lost 6 bases, the J end lost 6 bases, and 15 bases lay between the germline ends.

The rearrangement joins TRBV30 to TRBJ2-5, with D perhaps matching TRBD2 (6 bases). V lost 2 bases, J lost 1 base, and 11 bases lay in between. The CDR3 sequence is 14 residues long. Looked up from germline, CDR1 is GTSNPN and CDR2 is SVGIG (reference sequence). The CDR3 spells CAWSTVGGQETQYF. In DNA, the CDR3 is TGTGCCTGGAGTACCGTCGGGGGCCAAGAGACCCAGTACTTC. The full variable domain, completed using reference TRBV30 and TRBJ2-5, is SQTIHQWPATLVQPVGSPLSLECTVEGTSNPNLYWYRQAAGRGLQLLFYSVGIGQISSEVPQNLSASRPQDRQFILSSKKLLLSDSGFYLCAWSTVGGQETQYFGPGTRLLVL.

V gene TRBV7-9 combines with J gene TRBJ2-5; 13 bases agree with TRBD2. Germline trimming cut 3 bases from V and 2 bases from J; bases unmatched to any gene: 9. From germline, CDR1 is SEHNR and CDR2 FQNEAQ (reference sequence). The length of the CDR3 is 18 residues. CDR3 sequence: CASSLEILAGGIQETQYF. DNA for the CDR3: TGTGCCAGCAGCTTGGAGATACTAGCGGGGGGGATTCAAGAGACCCAGTACTTC.

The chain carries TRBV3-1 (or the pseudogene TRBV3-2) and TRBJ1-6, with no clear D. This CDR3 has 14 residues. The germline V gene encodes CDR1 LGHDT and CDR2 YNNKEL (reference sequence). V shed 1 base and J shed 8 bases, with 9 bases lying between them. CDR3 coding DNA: TGTGCCAGCAGCCAAGTGGGCAGTTATTCACCCCTCCACTTT. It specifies CASSQVGSYSPLHF.

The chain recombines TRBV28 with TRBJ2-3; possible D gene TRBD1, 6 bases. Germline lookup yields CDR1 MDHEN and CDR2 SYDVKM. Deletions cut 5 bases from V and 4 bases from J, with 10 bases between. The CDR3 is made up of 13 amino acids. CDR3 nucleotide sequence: TGTGCCAGCAGTCGGACAGTCTCAGATACGCAGTATTTT. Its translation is CASSRTVSDTQYF.

The CDR3: CALGVGALNTEAFF. The CDR3 nucleotides read TGTGCCCTAGGGGTGGGGGCGCTGAACACTGAAGCTTTCTTT. The J gene is TRBJ1-1, the V gene TRBV7-9; D is perhaps TRBD1 (6 bases). The CDR3 extends over 14 amino acids. Per germline, CDR1 SEHNR and CDR2 FQNEAQ (reference sequence). With 11 bases removed from V and 0 bases from J, the gap between germline ends came to 16 bases.